This T cell receptor beta chain is drawn from a study of OX40 agonist ivuxolimab in advanced cancers. Sequencing used immunoSEQ multiplex PCR; TCRdb keeps in-frame clones, though not all of them. Here the sample spans about 98,000 clones, approximately 88% being singletons. With respect to this clone: Its antigen is still unknown.

Study-level results: At doses 0.1 to 3.0 mg/kg, CD4+ and CD8+ clones expanded. At 0.1-3.0 mg/kg, partial responders had clonal expansion among the lowest observed. Still undetermined is the antigen specificity of the expanded peripheral T cells.

Germline V lookup: CDR1 SGHVS, CDR2 FNYEAQ. This CDR3 contains 15 residues. V trimming: 0 bases; J trimming: 3 bases; junction bases outside the gene matches: 4. Patients were ineligible given autoimmune disease history or systemic immunosuppression. The sequence derives from an adult with an advanced solid tumor such as melanoma, head and neck, liver or kidney cancer. The chain is built from TRBV7-6 and TRBJ1-2, with TRBD1 identical over 7 bases. The sequencing used CD4+ or CD8+ T cells sorted from blood, collected in a trial of the OX40 agonist ivuxolimab. CDR3 sequence reads: CASSLAQGGDYGYTF. In DNA, the CDR3 is TGTGCCAGCAGCTTAGCTCAAGGGGGCGACTATGGCTACACCTTC. Based on the CDR3 plus reference TRBV7-6 and TRBJ1-2, the full variable domain is GAGVSQSPRYKVTKRGQDVALRCDPISGHVSLYWYRQALGQGPEFLTYFNYEAQQDKSGLPNDRFSAERPEGSISTLTIQRTEQRDSAMYRCASSLAQGGDYGYTFGSGTRLTVV.